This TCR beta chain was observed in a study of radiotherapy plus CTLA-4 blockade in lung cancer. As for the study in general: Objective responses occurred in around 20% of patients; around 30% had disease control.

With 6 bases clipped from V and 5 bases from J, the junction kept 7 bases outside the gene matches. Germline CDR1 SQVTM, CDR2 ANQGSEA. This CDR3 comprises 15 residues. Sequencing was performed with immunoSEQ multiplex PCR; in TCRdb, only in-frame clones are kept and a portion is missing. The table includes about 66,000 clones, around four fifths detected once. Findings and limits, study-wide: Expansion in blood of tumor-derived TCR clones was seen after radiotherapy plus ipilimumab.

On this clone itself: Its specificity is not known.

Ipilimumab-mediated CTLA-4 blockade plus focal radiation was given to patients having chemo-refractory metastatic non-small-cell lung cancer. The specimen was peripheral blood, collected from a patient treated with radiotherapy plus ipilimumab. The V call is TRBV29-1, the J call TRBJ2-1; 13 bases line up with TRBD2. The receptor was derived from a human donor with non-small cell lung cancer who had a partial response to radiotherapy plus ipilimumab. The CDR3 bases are TGCAGCGTCGTAAAACTAGCGGGGGGGGACAATGAGCAGTTCTTC. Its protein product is CSVVKLAGGDNEQFF.